Reported below is one T cell receptor beta chain. Based on its abundance in the sample, this clone is medium-sized (0.01 to 0.1%). Its antigen has not been determined. Its ends do not fully match the called genes, so a read error is possible. The CDR3 numbers 14 residues from cysteine through phenylalanine. Solely the CDR3 DNA is kept, with 42 bases framed from the first base. As encoded in the germline V gene, CDR1 is SGHRS while CDR2 is YFSETQ. This sample is drawn from a study of PD-L1 blockade in urothelial cancer (TCRdb year 2017). At the level of the whole study: Every patient began therapy in the mid-2010s and was given atezolizumab 1,200 mg intravenously every 3 weeks. About nine tenths of the roughly 29 patients were males with bladder-origin urothelial cancer, and 18 of 29 reported a prior smoking history. Patients had an ECOG performance status of 0 or 1 and had received between 0 and 3 prior chemotherapy regimens. Tumor samples yielded a median of roughly 1,500 T cells and about a thousand unique TCRs, with median clonality approximately 0.09 and T cell proportion about 0.099. An exploratory multi-omic analysis was conducted of the somatic, immune and clinical correlates of response to PD-L1 blockade with atezolizumab in urothelial cancer. Pretreatment tumor samples, along with matched peripheral blood serially collected before and after atezolizumab treatment, were subjected to TCR sequencing. Progression-free survival longer than 6 months counted as durable clinical benefit, and TCR features were additionally tested against both progression-free and overall survival. In the same patients, pretreatment tumors underwent whole exome sequencing and RNA sequencing in addition to TCR sequencing. Durable clinical benefit was achieved by nine patients and was not achieved by 20 patients. Some 30 patients had pretreatment blood TCR-seq, some 25 had at least one posttreatment blood collection, and some 25 had tumor TCR-seq. Tumors from two patients failed quality control and three patients lacked available tumor, so five were excluded from tumor TCR analyses. Points the paper makes about the study in general: The proportion of tumor-infiltrating T lymphocytes was higher in patients with durable benefit (n ≈ 26, Mann-Whitney p = 0.047). Patients with durable benefit showed greater expansion of tumor-associated TCR clones in peripheral blood 3 weeks after starting treatment (n of about 20, p = 0.022). Because of the small sample size (n of about 30) and the many exploratory analyses performed, the results are intended to be regarded as hypothesis-generating. FFPE tumor samples that were not collected immediately before treatment were used, and only one sample per patient was analyzed, so heterogeneity was possibly missed.

To estimate absolute template abundance from read counts, synthetic TCR analog templates were spiked into each PCR. In FFPE tumors, housekeeping genes were amplified and quantified as a way to estimate usable DNA and compute T cell fraction. Using the immunoSEQ assay, TCRbeta CDR3 regions were amplified from genomic DNA with bias-controlled V and J gene primers. Rearranged TCRbeta segments were sequenced at approximately 20X coverage. The paper's data handling went like this. Sequencing errors were corrected by clustering and CDR3s were annotated against IMGT to assign V, D and J genes. Out-of-frame and stop-codon sequences were excluded, and only productive TCRbeta rearrangements were used in downstream analyses. Clonality was calculated as one minus the Shannon entropy normalized by the log of the number of unique productive sequences. Fisher's exact test with Benjamini-Hochberg correction, at a threshold of adjusted p below 0.01, was used to find clones that differed between time points or between blood and tumor. TCRdb holds this immuneACCESS table with in-frame rearrangements only. Some clones are missing; in checked studies, unresolved V genes explain under half, and the rest has no known cause. From that table come the V and J calls and clone size; the DNA was used to work out D and trimming. The sample table holds 35,000 to 45,000 clones, of which around 34% were seen once. Around 10% of the sample is in the top ten clones.

Explained via the paper, the time point label denotes: pretreatment tumor sample. A total of 25 to 35 patients with locally advanced or metastatic urothelial carcinoma, treated at Memorial Sloan Kettering on a trial protocol, made up the cohort. All tumor tissue used for sequencing was obtained before atezolizumab dosing. The Qiagen DNeasy Blood extraction kit was used to purify genomic DNA from total PBMCs and tumor samples. This TCR was sampled from a man aged 60 to 75 with urothelial cancer. This sample comprised tumor tissue, obtained before atezolizumab (anti-PD-L1) treatment. In this chain, TRBV5-1 is recombined with TRBJ1-6, with 11 bases matching TRBD1. This receptor has the CDR3 CASSLGQGDSPLHF. Read as DNA, the sequence is TGCGCCAGCAGTTTGGGACAGGGGGACTCACCCCTCCACTTT.